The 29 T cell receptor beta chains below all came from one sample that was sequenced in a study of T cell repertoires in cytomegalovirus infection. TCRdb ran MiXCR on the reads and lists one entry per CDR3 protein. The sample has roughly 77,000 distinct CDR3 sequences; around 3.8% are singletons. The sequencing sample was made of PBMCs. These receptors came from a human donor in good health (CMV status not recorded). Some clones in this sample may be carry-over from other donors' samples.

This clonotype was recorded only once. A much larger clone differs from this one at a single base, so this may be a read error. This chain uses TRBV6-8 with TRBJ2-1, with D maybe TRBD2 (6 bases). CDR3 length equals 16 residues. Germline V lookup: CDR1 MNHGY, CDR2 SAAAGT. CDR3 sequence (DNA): TGTGCCAACAGTTCAGTGGGACTTAACTTACGGGCTGAGCAGTTCTTC. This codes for CANSSVGLNLRAEQFF.

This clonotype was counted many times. The CDR3 DNA is TGTGCCAGCAGCCCTGGGACTAGCGGGAGTTACTCCTACAATGAGCAGTTCTTC. Protein product: CASSPGTSGSYSYNEQFF. V and J are TRBV7-2 and TRBJ2-1, with 14 bases fitting TRBD2. CDR1 is SGHTA, CDR2 FQGNSA, per germline. V was clipped by 5 bases and J by 0 bases; unmatched bases: 6. The CDR3 is made up of 18 amino acids.

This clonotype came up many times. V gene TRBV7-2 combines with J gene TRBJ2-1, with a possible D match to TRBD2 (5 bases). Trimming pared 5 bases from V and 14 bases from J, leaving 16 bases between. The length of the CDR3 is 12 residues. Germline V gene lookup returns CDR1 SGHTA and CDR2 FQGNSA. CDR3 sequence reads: CASSETKIGEFF. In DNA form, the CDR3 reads TGTGCCAGCAGCGAGACAAAGATCGGGGAGTTCTTC.

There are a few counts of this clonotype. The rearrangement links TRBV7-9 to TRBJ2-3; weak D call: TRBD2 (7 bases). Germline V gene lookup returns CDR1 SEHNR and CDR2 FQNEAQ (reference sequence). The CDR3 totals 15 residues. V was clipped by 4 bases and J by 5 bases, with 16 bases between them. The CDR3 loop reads CASSSFPGGGDTQYF. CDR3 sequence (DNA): TGTGCCAGCAGCTCCTTTCCGGGGGGCGGAGATACGCAGTATTTT.

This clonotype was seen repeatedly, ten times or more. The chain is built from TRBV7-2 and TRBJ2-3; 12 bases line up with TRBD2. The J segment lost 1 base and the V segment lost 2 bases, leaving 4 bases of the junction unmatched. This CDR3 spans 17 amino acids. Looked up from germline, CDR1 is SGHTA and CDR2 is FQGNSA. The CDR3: CASSLLAGGPGTDTQYF. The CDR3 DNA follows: TGTGCCAGCAGCTTACTAGCGGGAGGGCCGGGCACAGATACGCAGTATTTT.

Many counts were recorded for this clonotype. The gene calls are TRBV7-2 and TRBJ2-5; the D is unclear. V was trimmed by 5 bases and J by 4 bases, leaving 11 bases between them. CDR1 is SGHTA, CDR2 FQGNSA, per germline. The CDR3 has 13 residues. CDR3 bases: TGTGCCAGCAGCAAAAGCCTAGGAGAGACCCAGTACTTC. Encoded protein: CASSKSLGETQYF.

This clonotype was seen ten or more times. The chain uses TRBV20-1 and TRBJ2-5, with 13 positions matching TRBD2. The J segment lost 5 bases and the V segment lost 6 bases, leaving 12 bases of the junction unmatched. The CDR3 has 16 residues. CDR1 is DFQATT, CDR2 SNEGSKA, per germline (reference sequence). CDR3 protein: CSAATSGRLVGETQYF. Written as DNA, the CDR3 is TGCAGTGCGGCGACTAGCGGGAGGCTGGTCGGGGAGACCCAGTACTTC.

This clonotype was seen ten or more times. CDR3 protein: CSVSGTSDQYEQYF. In nucleotides, the CDR3 is TGCAGTGTTTCCGGGACTAGCGATCAATACGAGCAGTACTTC. The J gene is TRBJ2-7, the V gene TRBV20-1, with TRBD2 matching over 10 bases. After removal of 7 bases from V and 4 bases from J, the junction contained 10 bases not matched to a gene. Germline V gene lookup returns CDR1 DFQATT and CDR2 SNEGSKA (reference sequence). The CDR3 is made up of 14 amino acids.

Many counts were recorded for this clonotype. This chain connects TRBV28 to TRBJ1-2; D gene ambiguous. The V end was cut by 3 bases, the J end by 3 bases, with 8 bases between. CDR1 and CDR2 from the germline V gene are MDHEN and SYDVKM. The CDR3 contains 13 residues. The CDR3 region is CASSFPGYYGYTF. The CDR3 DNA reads TGTGCCAGCAGTTTTCCCGGGTACTATGGCTACACCTTC.

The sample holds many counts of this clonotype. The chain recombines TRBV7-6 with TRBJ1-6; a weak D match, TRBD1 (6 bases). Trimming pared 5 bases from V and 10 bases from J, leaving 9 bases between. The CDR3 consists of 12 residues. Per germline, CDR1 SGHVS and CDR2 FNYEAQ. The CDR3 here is CASSPGGSPLHF. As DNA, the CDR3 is TGTGCCAGCAGCCCCGGGGGCTCACCCCTCCACTTT.

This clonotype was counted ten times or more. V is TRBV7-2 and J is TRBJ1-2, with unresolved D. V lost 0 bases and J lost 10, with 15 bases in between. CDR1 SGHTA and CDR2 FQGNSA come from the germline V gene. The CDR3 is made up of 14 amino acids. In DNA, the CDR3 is TGTGCCAGCAGCTTAGCGACGGGAGGCCCGTCCTACACCTTC. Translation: CASSLATGGPSYTF.

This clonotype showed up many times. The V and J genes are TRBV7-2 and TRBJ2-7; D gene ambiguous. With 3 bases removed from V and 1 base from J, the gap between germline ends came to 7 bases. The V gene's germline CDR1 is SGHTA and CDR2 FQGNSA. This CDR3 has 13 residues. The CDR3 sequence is CASSLDPSYEQYF. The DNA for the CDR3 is TGTGCCAGCAGCTTGGATCCGTCCTACGAGCAGTACTTC.

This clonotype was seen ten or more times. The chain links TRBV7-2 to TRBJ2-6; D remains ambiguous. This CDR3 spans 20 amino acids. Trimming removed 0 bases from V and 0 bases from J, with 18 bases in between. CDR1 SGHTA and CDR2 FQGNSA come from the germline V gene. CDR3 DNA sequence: TGTGCCAGCAGCTTAGCGGGCGGCAGAGCCGTTAGCTCTGGGGCCAACGTCCTGACTTTC. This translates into CASSLAGGRAVSSGANVLTF. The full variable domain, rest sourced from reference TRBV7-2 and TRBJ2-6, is GAGVSQSPSNKVTEKGKDVELRCDPISGHTALYWYRQSLGQGLEFLIYFQGNSAPDKSGLPSDRFSAERTGGSVSTLTIQRTQQEDSAVYLCASSLAGGRAVSSGANVLTFGAGSRLTVL.

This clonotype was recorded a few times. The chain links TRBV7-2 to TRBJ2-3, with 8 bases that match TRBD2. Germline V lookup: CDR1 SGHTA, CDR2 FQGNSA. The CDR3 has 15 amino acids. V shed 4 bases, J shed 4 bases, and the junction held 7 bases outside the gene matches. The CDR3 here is CASSWRGGSSDTQYF. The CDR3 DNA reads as TGTGCCAGCAGCTGGCGCGGGGGGTCCTCAGATACGCAGTATTTT. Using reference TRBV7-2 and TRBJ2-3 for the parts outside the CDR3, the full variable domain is GAGVSQSPSNKVTEKGKDVELRCDPISGHTALYWYRQSLGQGLEFLIYFQGNSAPDKSGLPSDRFSAERTGGSVSTLTIQRTQQEDSAVYLCASSWRGGSSDTQYFGPGTRLTVL.

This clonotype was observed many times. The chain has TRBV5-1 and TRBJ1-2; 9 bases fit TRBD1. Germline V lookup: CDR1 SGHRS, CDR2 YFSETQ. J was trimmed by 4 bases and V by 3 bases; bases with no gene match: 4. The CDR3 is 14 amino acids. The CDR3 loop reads CASSSGQGTYGYTF. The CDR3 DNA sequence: TGCGCCAGCAGCTCGGGACAGGGAACCTATGGCTACACCTTC.

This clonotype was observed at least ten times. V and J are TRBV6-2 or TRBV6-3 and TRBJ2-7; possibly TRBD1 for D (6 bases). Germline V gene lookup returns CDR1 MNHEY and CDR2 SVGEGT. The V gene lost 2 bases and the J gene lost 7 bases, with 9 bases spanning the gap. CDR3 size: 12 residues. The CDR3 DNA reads TGTGCCAGCAGTTACCTAGACAGGGAGCAGTACTTC. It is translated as CASSYLDREQYF.

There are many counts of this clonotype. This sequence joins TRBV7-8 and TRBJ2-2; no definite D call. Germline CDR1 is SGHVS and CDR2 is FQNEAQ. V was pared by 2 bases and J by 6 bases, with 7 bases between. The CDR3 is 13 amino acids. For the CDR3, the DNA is TGTGCCAGCAGCTTAAGTGAGCCCGGGGAGCTGTTTTTT. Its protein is CASSLSEPGELFF.

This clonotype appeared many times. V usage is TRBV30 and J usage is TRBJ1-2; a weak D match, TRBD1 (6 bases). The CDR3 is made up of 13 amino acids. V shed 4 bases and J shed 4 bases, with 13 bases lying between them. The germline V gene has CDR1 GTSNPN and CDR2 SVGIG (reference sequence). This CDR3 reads CAWNTGLSYGYTF. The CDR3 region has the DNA TGTGCCTGGAATACAGGGCTCTCCTATGGCTACACCTTC.

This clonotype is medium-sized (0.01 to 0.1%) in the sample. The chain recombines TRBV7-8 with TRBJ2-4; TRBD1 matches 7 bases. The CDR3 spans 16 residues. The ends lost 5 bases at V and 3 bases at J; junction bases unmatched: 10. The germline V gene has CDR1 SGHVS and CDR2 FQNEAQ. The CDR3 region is CASSPGTVKVKNIQYF. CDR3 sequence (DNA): TGTGCCAGCAGCCCCGGGACAGTGAAGGTCAAAAACATTCAGTACTTC. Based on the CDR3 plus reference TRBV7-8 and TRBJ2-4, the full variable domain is GAGVSQSPRYKVAKRGQDVALRCDPISGHVSLFWYQQALGQGPEFLTYFQNEAQLDKSGLPSDRFFAERPEGSVSTLKIQRTQQEDSAVYLCASSPGTVKVKNIQYFGAGTRLSVL.

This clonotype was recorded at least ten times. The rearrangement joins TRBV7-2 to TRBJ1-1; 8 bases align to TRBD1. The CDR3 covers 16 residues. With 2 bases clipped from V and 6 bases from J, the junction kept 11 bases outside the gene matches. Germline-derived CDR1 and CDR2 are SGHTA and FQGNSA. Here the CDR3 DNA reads TGTGCCAGCAGCTTATTTGCACAGGGGGGCGAGGCTGAAGCTTTCTTT. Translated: CASSLFAQGGEAEAFF.

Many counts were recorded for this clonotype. CDR3 sequence: CASSRWGQINTEAFF. CDR3 bases: TGTGCCAGCAGTCGTTGGGGACAAATAAACACTGAAGCTTTCTTT. The chain uses TRBV7-2 and TRBJ1-1; TRBD1 might be the D (6 bases). V lost 6 bases and J lost 2, with 16 bases in between. The germline CDR1 and CDR2 sequences are SGHTA and FQGNSA. This CDR3 has 15 residues.

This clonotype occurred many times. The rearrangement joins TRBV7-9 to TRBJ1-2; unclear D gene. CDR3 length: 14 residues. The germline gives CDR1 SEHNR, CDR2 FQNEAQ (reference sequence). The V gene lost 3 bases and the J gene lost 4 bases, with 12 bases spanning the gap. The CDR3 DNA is TGTGCCAGCAGCTTCGGGCAGGATGGCTATGGCTACACCTTC. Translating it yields CASSFGQDGYGYTF.

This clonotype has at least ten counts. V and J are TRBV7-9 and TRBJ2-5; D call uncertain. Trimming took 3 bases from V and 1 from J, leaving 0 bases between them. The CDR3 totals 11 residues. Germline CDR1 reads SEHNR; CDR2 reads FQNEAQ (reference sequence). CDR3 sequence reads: CASSFQETQYF. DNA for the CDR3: TGTGCCAGCAGCTTCCAAGAGACCCAGTACTTC.

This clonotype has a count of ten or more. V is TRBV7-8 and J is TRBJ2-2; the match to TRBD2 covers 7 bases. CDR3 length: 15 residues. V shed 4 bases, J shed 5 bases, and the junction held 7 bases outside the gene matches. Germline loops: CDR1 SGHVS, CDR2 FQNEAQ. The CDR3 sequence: CASSSGRESTGELFF. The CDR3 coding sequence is TGTGCCAGCAGCTCAGGGCGGGAGTCAACCGGGGAGCTGTTTTTT.

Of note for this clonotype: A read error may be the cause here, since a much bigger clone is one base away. CDR3 sequence reads: CASSPRGLQETQNF. Here the CDR3 DNA reads TGTGCCAGCAGCCCGAGGGGCCTTCAAGAGACCCAGAACTTC. The chain joins TRBV7-2 to TRBJ2-5; D possibly uses TRBD1 or TRBD2 (5 bases each). This CDR3 has 14 residues. The germline gives CDR1 SGHTA, CDR2 FQGNSA.

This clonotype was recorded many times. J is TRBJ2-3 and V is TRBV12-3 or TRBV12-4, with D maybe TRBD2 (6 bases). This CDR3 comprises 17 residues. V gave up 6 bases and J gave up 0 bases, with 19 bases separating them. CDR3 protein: CASRDPRSGPSTDTQYF. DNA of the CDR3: TGTGCCAGCAGAGACCCGCGTAGCGGCCCTAGCACAGATACGCAGTATTTT.

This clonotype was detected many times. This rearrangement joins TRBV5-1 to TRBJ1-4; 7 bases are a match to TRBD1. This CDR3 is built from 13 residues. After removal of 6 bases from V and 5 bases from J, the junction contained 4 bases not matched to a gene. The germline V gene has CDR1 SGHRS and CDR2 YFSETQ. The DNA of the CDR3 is TGCGCCAGCAACAGGGGCGAAAATGAAAAACTGTTTTTT. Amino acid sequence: CASNRGENEKLFF.

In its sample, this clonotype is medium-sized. The CDR3 region is CASSHLAGGKDEQFF. The CDR3 DNA follows: TGTGCCAGCAGCCATCTAGCGGGAGGGAAGGATGAGCAGTTCTTC. The rearrangement joins TRBV11-2 to TRBJ2-1; 12 bases line up with TRBD2. CDR1 and CDR2 from the germline V gene are SGHAT and FQNNGV. V shed 5 bases, J shed 8 bases, and the junction held 7 bases outside the gene matches. The CDR3 contains 15 residues.

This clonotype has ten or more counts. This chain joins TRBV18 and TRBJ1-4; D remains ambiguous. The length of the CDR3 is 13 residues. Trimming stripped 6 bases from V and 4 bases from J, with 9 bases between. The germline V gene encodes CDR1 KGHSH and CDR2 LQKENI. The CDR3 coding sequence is TGTGCCAGCTCGGGCGGCGGTAATGAAAAACTGTTTTTT. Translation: CASSGGGNEKLFF.